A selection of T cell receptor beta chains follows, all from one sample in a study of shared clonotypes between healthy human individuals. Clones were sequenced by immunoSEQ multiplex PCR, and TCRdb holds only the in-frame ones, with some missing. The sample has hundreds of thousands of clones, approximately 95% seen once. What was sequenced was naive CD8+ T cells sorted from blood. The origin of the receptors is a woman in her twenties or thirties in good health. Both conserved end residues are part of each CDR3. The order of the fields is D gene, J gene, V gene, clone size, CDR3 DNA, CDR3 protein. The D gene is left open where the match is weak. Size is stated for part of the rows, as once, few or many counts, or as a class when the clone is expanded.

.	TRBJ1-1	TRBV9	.	TGTGCCAGCAGCGTATCGGGCAGGACTGAAGCTTTCTTT	CASSVSGRTEAFF
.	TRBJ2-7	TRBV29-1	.	TGCAGCGTTGAAGATAGAACCTACGAGCAGTACTTC	CSVEDRTYEQYF
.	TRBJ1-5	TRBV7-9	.	TGTGCCAGCAGCTCCGGGACGAGCTCTAGGCCCCAGCATTTT	CASSSGTSSRPQHF
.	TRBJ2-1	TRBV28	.	TGTGCCAGCAGTCCCGGTCCCGCCGGTTACAGGCCCGAGTTCTTC	CASSPGPAGYRPEFF
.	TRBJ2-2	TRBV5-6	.	TGTGCCAGCAGCGCAAGAACAATGGCCGGGGAGCTGTTTTTT	CASSARTMAGELFF
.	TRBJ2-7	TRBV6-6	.	TGTGCCAGCAGTTACGTACTAGGGGACTACGAGCAGTACTTC	CASSYVLGDYEQYF
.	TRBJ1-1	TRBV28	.	TGTGCCAGCAGTTTGACCGGGGAAATGAACACTGAAGCTTTCTTT	CASSLTGEMNTEAFF
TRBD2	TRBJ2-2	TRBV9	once	TGTGCCAGCAGCGCAAGACTAGCGGGACTCAACACCGGGGAGCTGTTTTTT	CASSARLAGLNTGELFF
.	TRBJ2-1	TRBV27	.	TGTGCCAGCACCTGGACAGTAGGCAATGAGCAGTTCTTC	CASTWTVGNEQFF
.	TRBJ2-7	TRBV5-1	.	TGCGCCAGCAGCTTGGACCAACCCCTGGACGAGCAGTACTTC	CASSLDQPLDEQYF
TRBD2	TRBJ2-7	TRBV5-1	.	TGCGCCAGCAGCGGCTTGAGCGGGAGAATCCACGAGCAGTACTTC	CASSGLSGRIHEQYF
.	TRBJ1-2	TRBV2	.	TGTGCCAGCAGTGAAGCGCGGACGTCCCTCTATGGCTACACCTTC	CASSEARTSLYGYTF
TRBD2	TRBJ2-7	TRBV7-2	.	TGTGCCAGCAGCTGGGAAAGCGGGAGGGCCTACGAGCAGTACTTC	CASSWESGRAYEQYF
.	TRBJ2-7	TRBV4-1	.	TGCGCCAGCAGCACAGCGCGGGGCCACGAGCAGTACTTC	CASSTARGHEQYF
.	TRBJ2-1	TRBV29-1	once	TGCAGCGTGCGATTCACAGGCTCCAGTAGCTCCTACAATGAGCAGTTCTTC	CSVRFTGSSSSYNEQFF
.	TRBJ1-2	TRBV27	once	TGTGCCAGCAATGGTGGCTATGGCTACACCTTC	CASNGGYGYTF
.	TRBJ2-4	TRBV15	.	TGTGCCACCAGCAGGAACAGGGCGGGAGCCAAAAACATTCAGTACTTC	CATSRNRAGAKNIQYF